This T cell receptor beta chain stems from a study of T-cell reconstitution after alpha-beta-depleted transplantation in children. Germline CDR1 and CDR2: LNHDA and SQIVND (reference sequence). V lost 3 bases, J lost 0 bases, and 12 bases lay in between. The CDR3 length is 15 residues. Unique molecular identifiers featured in how the TCRbeta library was prepared. TCRdb ran MiXCR on the PCR reads and lists one entry per CDR3 protein. The data show 800,000 to 1,000,000 distinct CDR3 sequences, about 29% seen once. V gene TRBV19 combines with J gene TRBJ2-7; D gene ambiguous. This clonotype was sampled from a boy younger than two who had a stem cell transplant for SCID, so the T cells may come from the graft donor. Material: PBMCs, mostly from graft donor cells, obtained 360 days after TCRalphabeta/CD19-depleted stem cell transplant. DNA for the CDR3: TGTGCCAGTAGTATTGGGCAGGATAGCTCCTACGAGCAGTACTTC. It translates to CASSIGQDSSYEQYF.